The entry that follows covers one TCR beta chain sequence. Its antigen remains unknown. The authors used template switching to add a universal primer site and gave cDNA unique molecular identifiers. TCRdb re-analysed the 5' RACE reads in MiXCR, keeping a single row per CDR3 protein. This sample has around 510,000 distinct CDR3 sequences, with 13% to 15% found just once. These data belong to a study of identical twins. Study-wide findings and caveats: Weaker excess twin sharing was seen among beta out-of-frame sequences. The presence of invariant MAIT and iNKT cells could partly confound analyses of zero-insertion sequences.

The CDR3 has 15 amino acids. V lost 4 bases, J lost 8 bases, and 12 bases stayed unmatched. Germline assignment: CDR1 MNHEY and CDR2 SVGAGI. The same sample was also studied in work on yellow fever vaccine responses in identical twins. That study reports: Convergence reportedly seemed to mark part of the twins' vaccine T cell response, with personalization marking the rest.

V usage is TRBV6-5 and J usage is TRBJ1-2; 8 nucleotides match TRBD1. The sequenced sample consisted of CD4+ T cells sorted from blood. This sequence was found in a woman younger than 30 in good health. CDR3 coding DNA: TGTGCCAGCAGTTCAGGACAGGGTGGAGAACGGGGCTACACCTTC. Translated: CASSSGQGGERGYTF.